These 11 T cell receptor beta chains were all obtained from the same sample, sequenced in a study of tumor and adjacent non-tumor tissue in lung cancer. A modified ARM-PCR protocol with three rounds of nested PCR amplified TCRbeta. TCRdb fed the multiplex PCR reads into MiXCR, producing one record per CDR3 protein. This table holds approximately 62,000 distinct CDR3 sequences, over 60% found once. No cell sorting was done before RNA was extracted from the tissue. More than 3 cm separated this lung sample from the edge of the tumor. Sequencing input: distant non-tumor lung tissue. Receptors were obtained from a man between 65 and 80 years old with non-small cell lung cancer.

A remark on this clonotype: One base away lies a much larger clone, so this may be a sequencing read error. Lacking the conserved final phenylalanine or tryptophan, this CDR3 likely reflects a read error. The rearrangement joins TRBV6-6 to TRBJ2-7; 11 nucleotides match TRBD2. The CDR3 extends over 16 amino acids. The V gene end was trimmed by 5 bases and the J gene end by 4 bases; junction bases not matched to a gene: 10. Germline V lookup: CDR1 MNHNY, CDR2 SVGAGI (reference sequence). The CDR3 region has the DNA TGTGCCAGCAGTGGGGTCCTAGCGGGAGGTTTATACGAGCAGTACCTC. This encodes CASSGVLAGGLYEQYL.

This chain uses TRBV5-6 with TRBJ1-2; 9 bases agree with TRBD1. CDR1 SGHDT and CDR2 YYEEEE come from the germline V gene. CDR3 size: 16 residues. The V gene end was trimmed by 6 bases and the J gene end by 8 bases; junction bases not matched to a gene: 17. The CDR3 spells CASNFRTGVQSGGYTF. The CDR3 nucleotides are TGTGCCAGCAACTTCAGGACAGGGGTCCAATCGGGAGGCTACACCTTC.

The V call is TRBV5-5, the J call TRBJ2-3; D unresolved. CDR3 size: 15 residues. The germline V and J ends were trimmed by 3 bases and 6 bases, with 17 bases remaining between them. Per germline, CDR1 SGHKS and CDR2 YYEKEE (reference sequence). CDR3 nucleotides: TGTGCCAGCAGCTCGGGTCGGGCGCCCAGGGATACGCAGTATTTT. This codes for CASSSGRAPRDTQYF.

Remarks on this clonotype: One end of the junction varies from germline; a read error may be responsible. The chain couples TRBV4-1 to TRBJ2-7; tentatively, D is TRBD2 (6 bases). The CDR3 covers 13 residues. Germline values: CDR1 MGHRA, CDR2 YSYEKL. The CDR3 nucleotides are TGCGCCAGCAGCGCCGGGAGCTCCTACGAGCAGTATTTC. This encodes CASSAGSSYEQYF.

This clonotype was seen many times. The chain couples TRBV6-5 to TRBJ1-6; D uncertain. From germline, CDR1 is MNHEY and CDR2 SVGAGI. Trimming left V 8 bases short and J 1 base short, with 9 bases between. This CDR3 has 14 amino acids. The CDR3 bases are TGTGCCAGCGTCGGAAATTCCTATAATTCACCCCTCCACTTT. Amino acids: CASVGNSYNSPLHF.

A note on this clonotype: This could be a read error, since a much larger clone is one nucleotide away. The CDR3 loop reads CASSSRGQSGQPQQF. Written as DNA, the CDR3 is TGTGCCAGCAGCTCCAGGGGACAGTCGGGGCAGCCCCAGCAATTT. The V and J genes are TRBV5-6 and TRBJ1-5; TRBD1 matches at 7 bases. The CDR3 runs 15 residues. The V gene's germline CDR1 is SGHDT and CDR2 YYEEEE. The full variable domain, with the rest looked up from reference TRBV5-6 and TRBJ1-5, is DAGVTQSPTHLIKTRGQQVTLRCSPKSGHDTVSWYQQALGQGPQFIFQYYEEEERQRGNFPDRFSGHQFPNYSSELNVNALLLGDSALYLCASSSRGQSGQPQQFGDGTRLSIL.

For this clonotype: At one end the junction does not follow the germline gene, possibly because of a read error. V usage is TRBV6-2 or TRBV6-3 and J usage is TRBJ1-5; possibly TRBD1 for D (5 bases). The CDR3 is 15 residues long. CDR1 is MNHEY and CDR2 is SVGEGT in the germline V gene. The CDR3, as DNA: TGTGCCGGCAGCGCCGACAGAGTGGGCAATCAGCCCCAGCATTTT. Translation: CAGSADRVGNQPQHF.

This clonotype was picked up one time. Possible read error: a much larger clone is one base away. This chain links TRBV14 with TRBJ2-5; 10 bases map to TRBD2. CDR3 length equals 17 residues. Germline V gene data show CDR1 as SGHDN and CDR2 as FVKESK. For the CDR3, the DNA is TGTGTCAGCAGCCAGCAACACGGACTAGCGGCCCAAGAGACCCAGTACTTC. Its protein is CVSSQQHGLAAQETQYF.

This clonotype was recorded many times. The chain has TRBV20-1 and TRBJ1-2, with 9 bases matching TRBD1. The CDR3 consists of 14 residues. With 2 bases clipped from V and 5 bases from J, the junction kept 6 bases outside the gene matches. Germline CDR1 is DFQATT and CDR2 is SNEGSKA (reference sequence). CDR3 nucleotide sequence: TGCAGTGCTAGACCTCCGGGACAGGGTTATGGCTACACCTTC. Amino acid sequence: CSARPPGQGYGYTF.

As concerns this clonotype: Given a much more abundant clone one base away, this may be a read error. V is TRBV24-1 and J is TRBJ2-3; a possible D gene is TRBD2 (5 bases). The CDR3 is made up of 15 amino acids. Germline assignment: CDR1 KGHDR and CDR2 SFDVKD. DNA of the CDR3: TGTGACACCAGTGATTTCGGGGAAGATTGGGATACGCAGTATTTT. Protein product: CDTSDFGEDWDTQYF.

In regard to this clonotype: Mismatch with germline at one junction end may stem from a read error. The chain is built from TRBV11-1 and TRBJ2-5; weak D call: TRBD2 (5 bases). Germline V gives CDR1 SGHAT, CDR2 FQDESV (reference sequence). This CDR3 has 14 residues. CDR3 bases: TGTGCCAGCACCCGGGGTGATCGACAAGAGACCATGTATTTC. Its translation: CASTRGDRQETMYF.